Below are 27 T cell receptor beta chains sequenced from a single sample in a study of T cell repertoires and HLA-DP antigens. TCRdb keeps only in-frame clones here, not all; method: immunoSEQ multiplex PCR. The repertoire holds approximately 100,000 clones, approximately 86% seen once, with 1.5% to 2% in the top ten. These receptors have no known antigen. Sample: CD4+ T cells from PBMCs. These receptors were collected from a middle-aged man in good health and CMV-seronegative.

This chain links TRBV7-2 with TRBJ2-5, with D perhaps given as TRBD1 or TRBD2 (5 bases each). This CDR3 is built from 16 residues. In germline, CDR1 is SGHTA, CDR2 FQGNSA. V lost 7 bases and J 0 bases, leaving 18 bases between the germline ends. The CDR3 nucleotides read TGTGCCAGCACCGGGGCGACCGGGACCGACCAAGAGACCCAGTACTTC. Translation: CASTGATGTDQETQYF.

The chain has TRBV19 and TRBJ2-3; 11 nucleotides align to TRBD2. Germline loops: CDR1 LNHDA, CDR2 SQIVND (reference sequence). Trimming removed 6 bases from V and 2 bases from J; junction bases left unmatched: 4. The CDR3 loop spans 15 amino acids. The CDR3 DNA sequence: TGTGCCAGTAGCCGACTAGCGGGGCTCACAGATACGCAGTATTTT. Protein: CASSRLAGLTDTQYF.

V is TRBV27 and J is TRBJ2-1; TRBD1 might be the D (5 bases). Trimming took off 0 bases at V and 15 bases at J, with 15 bases between the two ends. The CDR3 contains 13 residues. The germline gives CDR1 MNHEY, CDR2 SMNVEV (reference sequence). The CDR3 nucleotides read TGTGCCAGCAGTTTATCCCCGACAGCACGCGGGTTCTTC. It translates to CASSLSPTARGFF.

The chain couples TRBV11-3 to TRBJ2-7, with no clear D. This CDR3 comprises 14 residues. Trimming cost V 2 bases and J 1 base, with 9 bases left between them. The germline V gene encodes CDR1 SGHNT and CDR2 YENEEA. CDR3 sequence reads: CASSLKSLSYEQYF. Written as DNA, the CDR3 is TGTGCCAGCAGCTTAAAAAGTCTATCCTACGAGCAGTACTTC. The full variable domain, rest sourced from reference TRBV11-3 and TRBJ2-7, is EAGVVQSPRYKIIEKKQPVAFWCNPISGHNTLYWYLQNLGQGPELLIRYENEEAVDDSQLPKDRFSAERLKGVDSTLKIQPAELGDSAVYLCASSLKSLSYEQYFGPGTRLTVT.

The rearrangement joins TRBV19 to TRBJ2-2, with 8 bases matching TRBD1. V was clipped by 4 bases and J by 5 bases; unmatched bases: 6. The CDR3 is 15 residues long. CDR1 is LNHDA, CDR2 SQIVND, per germline (reference sequence). CDR3 protein: CASSNHRTGTGELFF. Written as DNA, the CDR3 is TGTGCCAGTAGTAACCACAGGACAGGGACCGGGGAGCTGTTTTTT.

This chain connects TRBV5-4 to TRBJ2-3, with 7 bases that match TRBD2. This CDR3 is built from 14 residues. Trimming removed 4 bases from V and 2 bases from J; junction bases left unmatched: 4. CDR1 is SGHNT and CDR2 is YYREEE in the germline V gene (reference sequence). The chain's CDR3 is CASSIGLDTDTQYF. In nucleotides, the CDR3 is TGTGCCAGCAGCATCGGACTAGACACAGATACGCAGTATTTT. The entire variable domain, with the rest obtained from reference TRBV5-4 and TRBJ2-3, is as follows: ETGVTQSPTHLIKTRGQQVTLRCSSQSGHNTVSWYQQALGQGPQFIFQYYREEENGRGNFPPRFSGLQFPNYSSELNVNALELDDSALYLCASSIGLDTDTQYFGPGTRLTVL.

The chain joins TRBV5-1 to TRBJ1-2; D unclear. Germline V CDR1 and CDR2: SGHRS, YFSETQ. Trimming stripped 0 bases from V and 5 bases from J, with 5 bases between. This CDR3 has 12 residues. CDR3 bases: TGCGCCAGCAGCTTGGCACAGTATGGCTACACCTTC. Its protein product is CASSLAQYGYTF.

The CDR3 DNA sequence: TGCGCCAGCGGGAGGGGGGGAAGCACAGATACGCAGTATTTT. Translated, it gives CASGRGGSTDTQYF. The chain joins TRBV4-3 to TRBJ2-3; possibly TRBD2 for D (7 bases). This CDR3 is built from 14 residues. Germline V CDR1 and CDR2: LGHNA, YSLEER. Trimming took off 8 bases at V and 0 bases at J, with 12 bases between the two ends.

The chain uses TRBV7-2 and TRBJ1-2; D is ambiguous. CDR3 length equals 15 residues. Germline V gives CDR1 SGHTA, CDR2 FQGNSA. The V and J ends lost 0 bases and 2 bases respectively, with 10 bases between them. The CDR3 region is CASSLARGANYGYTF. The CDR3 DNA reads as TGTGCCAGCAGCTTAGCGCGTGGAGCCAACTATGGCTACACCTTC.

This clone was recorded only once. The rearrangement joins TRBV4-3 to TRBJ2-3; possible D gene TRBD1, 5 bases. In germline, CDR1 is LGHNA, CDR2 YSLEER. The CDR3 totals 17 residues. V dropped 0 bases and J dropped 1 base, with 14 bases sitting between them. This chain's CDR3 is CASSQEAQGGRTDTQYF. In nucleotides, the CDR3 is TGCGCCAGCAGCCAAGAGGCGCAGGGCGGACGCACAGATACGCAGTATTTT.

The chain couples TRBV21-1 to TRBJ2-7; the D call in the table, TRBD1, was not verified against the DNA. TRBV21-1 is a documented pseudogene. The CDR3 loop spans 15 amino acids. CDR3 region: CASRVTGALTYEQYF. Here the CDR3 DNA reads TGTGCCAGCAGAGTAACAGGGGCTCTCACCTACGAGCAGTACTTC.

This clone came up once. The genes are TRBV28 and TRBJ2-5; 10 nucleotides match TRBD2. Trimming removed 4 bases from V and 6 bases from J; junction bases left unmatched: 8. Germline V gene sequence: CDR1 MDHEN, CDR2 SYDVKM. CDR3 length: 15 residues. The CDR3 nucleotides are TGTGCCAGCAGTTACAGAACTAGCGGGATTAAGACCCAGTACTTC. Amino acid sequence: CASSYRTSGIKTQYF.

The chain carries TRBV7-2 and TRBJ2-7, with 15 bases identical to TRBD2. The length of the CDR3 is 17 residues. Germline values: CDR1 SGHTA, CDR2 FQGNSA. Trimming cost V 5 bases and J 1 base; bases outside gene matches: 6. The CDR3 DNA reads as TGTGCCAGCAGCCTAGGACTAGCGGGAGGGCGGTCCTACGAGCAGTACTTC. Its translation is CASSLGLAGGRSYEQYF.

V is TRBV7-3 and J is TRBJ2-1, with 10 bases that match TRBD1. The CDR3 spans 15 residues. Per the germline V gene, CDR1 is SGHTA and CDR2 is FQGTGA. J gave up 4 bases and V 8 bases, and 8 bases lay outside the gene matches. Here the CDR3 reads CASSSGTGVYNEQFF. CDR3 sequence (DNA): TGTGCCAGCTCTTCCGGGACAGGGGTTTACAATGAGCAGTTCTTC.

This chain uses TRBV6-5 with TRBJ2-3; D is perhaps TRBD1 (6 bases). The V end was cut by 2 bases, the J end by 15 bases, with 12 bases between. The CDR3 totals 11 residues. Germline lookup yields CDR1 MNHEY and CDR2 SVGAGI. The CDR3 loop is CASSYIGQNYF. The DNA for the CDR3 is TGTGCCAGCAGTTACATCGGACAGAACTATTTT.

This CDR3 reads CSAVIQETQYF. The DNA of the CDR3 is TGCAGTGCTGTAATACAAGAGACCCAGTACTTC. The chain combines TRBV20-1 with TRBJ2-5; D gene uncertain. This CDR3 spans 11 amino acids. Germline assignment: CDR1 DFQATT and CDR2 SNEGSKA (reference sequence). The ends were cut back, 5 bases at V and 2 bases at J, with 6 bases in the middle.

The chain joins TRBV5-1 to TRBJ2-1; D not certain. From germline, CDR1 is SGHRS and CDR2 YFSETQ. The CDR3 contains 17 residues. Trimming cost V 0 bases and J 6 bases, with 19 bases left between them. The CDR3 reads CASSLEKRPNDFNEQFF. In nucleotides, the CDR3 is TGCGCCAGCAGCTTGGAAAAGCGTCCGAACGATTTCAATGAGCAGTTCTTC.

The J gene is TRBJ1-4, the V gene TRBV30; D is undetermined. V lost 4 bases to trimming and J lost 2 bases, with 14 bases between them. There are 15 residues in the CDR3. The germline V gene encodes CDR1 GTSNPN and CDR2 SVGIG (reference sequence). The CDR3 loop reads CAWNENTGTNEKLFF. As DNA, the CDR3 is TGTGCCTGGAATGAAAATACCGGTACTAATGAAAAACTGTTTTTT.

This sequence joins TRBV5-6 and TRBJ1-5; 9 bases fit TRBD1. Germline CDR1 reads SGHDT; CDR2 reads YYEEEE. V gave up 4 bases and J gave up 3 bases; unmatched junction bases: 8. This CDR3 comprises 16 residues. CDR3 protein: CASSPRGTGNNQPQHF. CDR3 bases: TGTGCCAGCAGCCCAAGGGGGACAGGGAACAATCAGCCCCAGCATTTT.

V is TRBV9 and J is TRBJ2-3, with D perhaps assigned TRBD1 or TRBD2 (6 bases each). Trimming cost V 0 bases and J 4 bases, with 15 bases left between them. CDR1 is SGDLS, CDR2 YYNGEE, per germline. CDR3 length: 16 amino acids. The DNA of the CDR3 is TGTGCCAGCAGCGTAGGTCCGGGGGCGGGCTCAGATACGCAGTATTTT. Protein product: CASSVGPGAGSDTQYF.

A remark on this clone: The germline gene is not matched at one end of the junction; a read error may be the cause. The chain carries TRBV15 and TRBJ2-6; D remains unclear. The CDR3 has 15 residues. CDR1 is LNHNV and CDR2 is YYDKDF in the germline V gene (reference sequence). The CDR3 DNA sequence: TGTGCCACCAGCAGAGATCCCGCTGGGCCCAACGTCCTGACTTTC. It specifies CATSRDPAGPNVLTF.

The CDR3 nucleotides read TGTGCCAGCAGCTCGGGACTAGCGGGAGGGAAAAACATTCAGTACTTC. It specifies CASSSGLAGGKNIQYF. This chain uses TRBV7-2 with TRBJ2-4; 16 bases line up with TRBD2. This CDR3 spans 16 amino acids. V was pared by 4 bases and J by 4 bases, with 1 base of the junction left unmatched. The V gene's germline CDR1 is SGHTA and CDR2 FQGNSA.

The J gene is TRBJ2-5, the V gene TRBV5-6, with D possibly called TRBD1 or TRBD2 (6 bases each). Germline lookup yields CDR1 SGHDT and CDR2 YYEEEE. The CDR3 runs 14 residues. Deletions cut 6 bases from V and 2 bases from J, with 14 bases between. As DNA, the CDR3 is TGTGCCAGCACTCGAAGGGGGGCTCAAGAGACCCAGTACTTC. Its translation is CASTRRGAQETQYF.

The chain is built from TRBV30 and TRBJ2-2, with 9 nucleotides matching TRBD2. Germline values: CDR1 GTSNPN, CDR2 SVGIG (reference sequence). The J segment lost 7 bases and the V segment lost 4 bases, leaving 10 bases of the junction unmatched. The CDR3 sequence is 15 residues long. CDR3 protein: CAWTPGLAGFGELFF. The CDR3 DNA is TGTGCCTGGACCCCGGGCCTAGCGGGATTCGGGGAGCTGTTTTTT.

This rearrangement joins TRBV14 to TRBJ1-1; perhaps TRBD1 as D (6 bases). The CDR3 totals 16 residues. The germline CDR1 and CDR2 sequences are SGHDN and FVKESK. Trimming removed 0 bases from V and 1 base from J, with 12 bases in between. The CDR3 DNA follows: TGTGCCAGCAGCCAAGATAGGGGGGTGGCGAACACTGAAGCTTTCTTT. It translates to CASSQDRGVANTEAFF.

Only a few counts were recorded for this clone. J is TRBJ1-2 and V is TRBV10-3; the D is unclear. Between the trimmed V and J ends, which lost 0 bases and 4 bases, there was a span of 6 bases. Germline V gene data show CDR1 as ENHRY and CDR2 as SYGVKD. This CDR3 comprises 13 residues. Here the CDR3 DNA reads TGTGCCATCAGTGAGTCGGGATTCTATGGCTACACCTTC. Amino acids: CAISESGFYGYTF.

This chain links TRBV27 with TRBJ2-1; D is unclear. V was clipped by 6 bases and J by 3 bases, with 18 bases between them. From germline, CDR1 is MNHEY and CDR2 SMNVEV (reference sequence). The CDR3 is 16 residues long. CDR3 loop: CASSHRVGPLYNEQFF. CDR3 nucleotide sequence: TGTGCCAGCAGCCACCGGGTAGGGCCACTCTACAATGAGCAGTTCTTC.